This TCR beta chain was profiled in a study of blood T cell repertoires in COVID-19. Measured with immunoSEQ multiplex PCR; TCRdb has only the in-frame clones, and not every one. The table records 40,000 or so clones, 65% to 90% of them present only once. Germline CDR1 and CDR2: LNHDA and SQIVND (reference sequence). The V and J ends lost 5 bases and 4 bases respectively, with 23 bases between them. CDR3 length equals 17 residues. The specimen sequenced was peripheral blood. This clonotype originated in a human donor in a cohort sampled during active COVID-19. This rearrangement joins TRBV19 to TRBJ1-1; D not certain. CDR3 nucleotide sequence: TGTGCCAGTAGTCCAATCATTTTTGGGGTAGGAGGCACTGAAGCTTTCTTT. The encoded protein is CASSPIIFGVGGTEAFF.